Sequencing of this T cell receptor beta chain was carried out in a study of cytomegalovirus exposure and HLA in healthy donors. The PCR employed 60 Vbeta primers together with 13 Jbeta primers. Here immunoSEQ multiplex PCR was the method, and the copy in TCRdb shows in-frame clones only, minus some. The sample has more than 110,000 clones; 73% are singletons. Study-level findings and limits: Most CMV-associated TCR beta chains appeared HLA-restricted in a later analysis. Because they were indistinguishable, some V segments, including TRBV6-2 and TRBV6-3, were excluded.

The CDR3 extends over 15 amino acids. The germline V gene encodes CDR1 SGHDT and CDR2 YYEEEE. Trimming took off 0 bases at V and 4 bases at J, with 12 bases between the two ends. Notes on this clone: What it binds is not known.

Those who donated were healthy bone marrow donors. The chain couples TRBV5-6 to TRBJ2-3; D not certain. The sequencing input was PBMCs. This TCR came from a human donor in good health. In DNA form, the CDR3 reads TGTGCCAGCAGCTTGGAAGCGATCTCCCCAGATACGCAGTATTTT. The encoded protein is CASSLEAISPDTQYF.